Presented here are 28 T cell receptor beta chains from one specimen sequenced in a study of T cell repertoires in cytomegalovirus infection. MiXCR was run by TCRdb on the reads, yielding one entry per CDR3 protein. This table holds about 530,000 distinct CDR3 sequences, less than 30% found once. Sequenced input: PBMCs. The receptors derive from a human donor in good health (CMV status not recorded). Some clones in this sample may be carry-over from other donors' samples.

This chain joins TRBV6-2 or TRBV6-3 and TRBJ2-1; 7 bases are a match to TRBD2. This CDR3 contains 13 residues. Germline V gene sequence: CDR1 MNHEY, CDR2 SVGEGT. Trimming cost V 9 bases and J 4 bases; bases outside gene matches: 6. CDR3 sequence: CASLAVLYNEQFF. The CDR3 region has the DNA TGTGCCAGTCTAGCGGTACTTTACAATGAGCAGTTCTTC.

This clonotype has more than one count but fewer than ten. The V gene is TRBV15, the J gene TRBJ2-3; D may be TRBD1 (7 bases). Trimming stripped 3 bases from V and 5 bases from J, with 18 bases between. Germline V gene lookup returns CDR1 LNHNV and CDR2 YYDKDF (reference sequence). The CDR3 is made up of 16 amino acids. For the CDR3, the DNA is TGTGCCACCAGCAGTCCGCTTCCAGGGGGGAGAGATACGCAGTATTTT. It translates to CATSSPLPGGRDTQYF. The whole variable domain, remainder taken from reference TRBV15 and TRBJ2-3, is DAMVIQNPRYQVTQFGKPVTLSCSQTLNHNVMYWYQQKSSQAPKLLFHYYDKDFNNEADTPDNFQSRRPNTSFCFLDIRSPGLGDTAMYLCATSSPLPGGRDTQYFGPGTRLTVL.

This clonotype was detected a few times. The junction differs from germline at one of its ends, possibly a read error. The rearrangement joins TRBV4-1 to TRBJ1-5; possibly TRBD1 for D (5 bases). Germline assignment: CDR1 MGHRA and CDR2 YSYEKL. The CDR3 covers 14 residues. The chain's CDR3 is CASSQGEGATPLHF. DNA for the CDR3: TGCGCCAGCAGCCAAGGGGAAGGGGCTACGCCCCTGCATTTT.

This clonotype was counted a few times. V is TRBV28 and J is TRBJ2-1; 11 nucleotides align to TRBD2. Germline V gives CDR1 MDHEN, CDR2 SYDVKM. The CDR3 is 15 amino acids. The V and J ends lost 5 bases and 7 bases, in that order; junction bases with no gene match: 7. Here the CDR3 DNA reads TGTGCCAGCAGTCCTTCGGCTAGCGGGAGGAATGAGCAGTTCTTC. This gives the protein CASSPSASGRNEQFF.

This CDR3 is CASSLLGTSFGNTIYF. The CDR3 region has the DNA TGTGCCAGCAGCTTGTTAGGGACCTCCTTCGGAAACACCATATATTTT. The chain couples TRBV5-6 to TRBJ1-3; tentatively, D is TRBD1 (5 bases). Trimming took 1 base from V and 4 from J, leaving 15 bases between them. CDR1 and CDR2 (germline): SGHDT, YYEEEE. This CDR3 is 16 amino acids long.

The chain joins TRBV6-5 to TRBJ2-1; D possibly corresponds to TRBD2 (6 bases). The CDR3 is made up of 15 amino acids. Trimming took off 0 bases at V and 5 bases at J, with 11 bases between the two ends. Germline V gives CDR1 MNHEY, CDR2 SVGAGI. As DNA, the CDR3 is TGTGCCAGCAGTTACTCTATACTAGCCCACAATGAGCAGTTCTTC. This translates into CASSYSILAHNEQFF.

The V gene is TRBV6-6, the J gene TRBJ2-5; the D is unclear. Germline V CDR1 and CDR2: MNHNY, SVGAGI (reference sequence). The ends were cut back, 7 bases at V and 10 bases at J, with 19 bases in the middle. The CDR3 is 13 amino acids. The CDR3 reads CASTDRSARIQYF. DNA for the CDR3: TGTGCCAGCACCGACCGGTCCGCCCGGATCCAGTACTTC.

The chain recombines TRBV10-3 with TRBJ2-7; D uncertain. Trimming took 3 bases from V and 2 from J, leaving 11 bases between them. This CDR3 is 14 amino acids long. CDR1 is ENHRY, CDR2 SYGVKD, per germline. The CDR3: CAISEGGRAYEQYV. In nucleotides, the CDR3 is TGTGCCATCAGTGAAGGTGGACGAGCCTACGAGCAGTACGTC.

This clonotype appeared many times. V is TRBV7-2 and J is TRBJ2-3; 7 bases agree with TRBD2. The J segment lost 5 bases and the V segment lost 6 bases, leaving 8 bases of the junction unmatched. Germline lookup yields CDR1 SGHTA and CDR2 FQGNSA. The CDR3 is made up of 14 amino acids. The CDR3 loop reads CASRGLTGGDTQYF. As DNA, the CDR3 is TGTGCCAGCAGGGGACTAACGGGAGGAGATACGCAGTATTTT.

This chain's CDR3 is CASSLSGGGDQPQHF. The CDR3 nucleotides read TGTGCCAGCAGTTTATCGGGGGGGGGGGATCAGCCCCAGCATTTT. The rearrangement joins TRBV28 to TRBJ1-5, with D possibly being TRBD1 (5 bases). Germline assignment: CDR1 MDHEN and CDR2 SYDVKM. Trimming removed 1 base from V and 5 bases from J, with 12 bases in between. The CDR3 covers 15 residues.

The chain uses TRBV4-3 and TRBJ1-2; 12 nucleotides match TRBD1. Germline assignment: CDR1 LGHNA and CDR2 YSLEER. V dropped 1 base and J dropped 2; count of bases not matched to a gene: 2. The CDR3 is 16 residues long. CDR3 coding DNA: TGCGCCAGCAGCCAAGCGGGACAGGGGGCAAACTATGGCTACACCTTC. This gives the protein CASSQAGQGANYGYTF.

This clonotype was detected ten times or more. The CDR3 spells CASSVTSGSYEQYF. CDR3 bases: TGTGCCAGCAGTGTAACTAGCGGGAGCTACGAGCAGTACTTC. The chain links TRBV6-1 to TRBJ2-7, with 11 bases identical to TRBD2. Losses at the gene ends were 4 bases for V and 3 bases for J; bases not matched to a gene: 2. Germline CDR1 MNHNS, CDR2 SASEGT. The CDR3 contains 14 residues.

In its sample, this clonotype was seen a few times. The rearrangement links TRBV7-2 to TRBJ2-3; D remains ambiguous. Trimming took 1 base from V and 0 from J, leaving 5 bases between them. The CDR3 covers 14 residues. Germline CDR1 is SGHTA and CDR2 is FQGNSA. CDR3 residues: CASSLDYSTDTQYF. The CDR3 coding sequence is TGTGCCAGCAGCTTAGATTATAGCACAGATACGCAGTATTTT.

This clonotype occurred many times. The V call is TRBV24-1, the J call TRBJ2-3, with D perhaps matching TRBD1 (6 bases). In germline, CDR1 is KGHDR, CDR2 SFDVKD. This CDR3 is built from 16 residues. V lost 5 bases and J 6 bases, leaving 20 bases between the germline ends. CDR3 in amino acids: CATSGRDTNVDDTQYF. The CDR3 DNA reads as TGTGCCACCAGTGGTAGGGACACGAACGTTGATGATACGCAGTATTTT.

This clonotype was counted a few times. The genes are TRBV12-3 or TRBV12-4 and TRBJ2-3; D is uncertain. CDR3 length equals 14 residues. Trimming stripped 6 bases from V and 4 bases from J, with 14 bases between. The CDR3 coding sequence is TGTGCCAGCAGCCCGACCCCTGAGCCAGATACGCAGTATTTT. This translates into CASSPTPEPDTQYF.

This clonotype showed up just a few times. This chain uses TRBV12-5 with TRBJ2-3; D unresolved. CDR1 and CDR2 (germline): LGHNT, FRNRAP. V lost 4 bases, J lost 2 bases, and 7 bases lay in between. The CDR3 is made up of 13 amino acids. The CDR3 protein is CASGSPNTDTQYF. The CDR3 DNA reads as TGTGCTAGTGGTTCGCCCAACACAGATACGCAGTATTTT.

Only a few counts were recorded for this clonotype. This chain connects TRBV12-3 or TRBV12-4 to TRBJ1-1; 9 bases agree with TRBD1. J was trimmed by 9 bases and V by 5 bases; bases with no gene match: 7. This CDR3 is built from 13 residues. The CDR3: CASSPVQGAQAFF. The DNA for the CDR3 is TGTGCCAGCAGTCCCGTACAGGGGGCACAAGCTTTCTTT.

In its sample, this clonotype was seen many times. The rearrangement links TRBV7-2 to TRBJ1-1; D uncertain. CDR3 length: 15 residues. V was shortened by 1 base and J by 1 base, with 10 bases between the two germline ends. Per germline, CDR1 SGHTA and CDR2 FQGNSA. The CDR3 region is CASSLVPEPNTEAFF. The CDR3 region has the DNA TGTGCCAGCAGCTTAGTCCCGGAACCGAACACTGAAGCTTTCTTT.

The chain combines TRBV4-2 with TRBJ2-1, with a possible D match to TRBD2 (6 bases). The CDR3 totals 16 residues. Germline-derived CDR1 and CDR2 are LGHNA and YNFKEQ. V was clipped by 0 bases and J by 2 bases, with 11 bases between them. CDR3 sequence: CASSQDPGSTYNEQFF. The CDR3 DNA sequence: TGTGCCAGCAGCCAAGATCCCGGGAGTACCTACAATGAGCAGTTCTTC.

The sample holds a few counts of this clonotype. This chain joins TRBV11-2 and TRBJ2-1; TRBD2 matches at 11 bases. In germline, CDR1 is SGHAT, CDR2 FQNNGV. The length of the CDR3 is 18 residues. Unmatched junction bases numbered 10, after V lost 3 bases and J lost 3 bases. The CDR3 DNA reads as TGTGCCAGCAGCTTCCCCGTAGCGGGAGGGCCCTTCTACAATGAGCAGTTCTTC. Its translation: CASSFPVAGGPFYNEQFF.

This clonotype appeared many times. CDR3 in DNA: TGTGCCAGCAGCATCATTAGTCCCGGCGCGTTGTTCTTC. Its protein is CASSIISPGALFF. V is TRBV7-2 and J is TRBJ2-1; D gene unclear. CDR3 length: 13 amino acids. CDR1 and CDR2 (germline): SGHTA, FQGNSA. V was pared by 5 bases and J by 15 bases, with 20 bases between. The full variable domain, with the rest looked up from reference TRBV7-2 and TRBJ2-1, is GAGVSQSPSNKVTEKGKDVELRCDPISGHTALYWYRQSLGQGLEFLIYFQGNSAPDKSGLPSDRFSAERTGGSVSTLTIQRTQQEDSAVYLCASSIISPGALFFGPGTRLTVL.

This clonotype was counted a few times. The CDR3 DNA reads TGTGCCAGCACCCACTCCGGGACTAGCGGGAGGCAGGAGCTGTTTTTT. This encodes CASTHSGTSGRQELFF. J is TRBJ2-2 and V is TRBV6-2 or TRBV6-3; 15 bases align to TRBD2. From germline, CDR1 is MNHEY and CDR2 SVGEGT. V lost 7 bases, J lost 10 bases, and 10 bases stayed unmatched. The CDR3 consists of 16 residues.

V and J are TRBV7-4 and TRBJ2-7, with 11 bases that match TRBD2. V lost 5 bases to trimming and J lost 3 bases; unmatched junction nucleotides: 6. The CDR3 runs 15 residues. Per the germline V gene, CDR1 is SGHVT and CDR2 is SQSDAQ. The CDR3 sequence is CASSPGTSGLYEQYF. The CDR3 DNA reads TGTGCCAGCAGCCCGGGGACTAGCGGTCTCTACGAGCAGTACTTC.

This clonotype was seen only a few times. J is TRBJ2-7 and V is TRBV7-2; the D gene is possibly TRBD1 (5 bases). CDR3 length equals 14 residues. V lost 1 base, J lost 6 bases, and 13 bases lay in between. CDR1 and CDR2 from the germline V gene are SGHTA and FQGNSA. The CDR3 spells CASSLVRVWGEQYF. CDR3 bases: TGTGCCAGCAGCTTAGTCAGGGTCTGGGGCGAGCAGTACTTC. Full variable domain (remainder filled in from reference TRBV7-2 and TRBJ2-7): GAGVSQSPSNKVTEKGKDVELRCDPISGHTALYWYRQSLGQGLEFLIYFQGNSAPDKSGLPSDRFSAERTGGSVSTLTIQRTQQEDSAVYLCASSLVRVWGEQYFGPGTRLTVT.

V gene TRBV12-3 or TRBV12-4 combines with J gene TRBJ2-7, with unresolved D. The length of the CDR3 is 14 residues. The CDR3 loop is CASSRADATYEKYV. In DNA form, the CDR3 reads TGTGCCAGCAGTAGGGCGGATGCTACCTACGAGAAGTACGTA.

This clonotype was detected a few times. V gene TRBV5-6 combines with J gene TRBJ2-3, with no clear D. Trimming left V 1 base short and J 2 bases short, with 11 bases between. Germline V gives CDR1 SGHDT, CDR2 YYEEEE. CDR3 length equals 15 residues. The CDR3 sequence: CASSLHGGFTDTQYF. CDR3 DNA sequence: TGTGCCAGCAGCTTGCATGGCGGCTTCACAGATACGCAGTATTTT.

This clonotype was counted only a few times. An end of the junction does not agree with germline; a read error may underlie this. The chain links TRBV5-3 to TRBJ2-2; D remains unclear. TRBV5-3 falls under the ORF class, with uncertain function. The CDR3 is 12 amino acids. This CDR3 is CASSLSNGELFF. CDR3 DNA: TGTGCCAGCAGCTTGTCTAACGGGGAGCTGTTTTTT.

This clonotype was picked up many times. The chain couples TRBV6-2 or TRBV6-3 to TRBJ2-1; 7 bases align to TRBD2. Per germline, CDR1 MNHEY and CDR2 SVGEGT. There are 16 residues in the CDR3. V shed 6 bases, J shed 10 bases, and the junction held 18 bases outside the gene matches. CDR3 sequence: CASSVEISGIREEQFF. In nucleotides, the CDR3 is TGTGCCAGCAGCGTCGAGATAAGCGGGATCCGAGAGGAGCAGTTCTTC.